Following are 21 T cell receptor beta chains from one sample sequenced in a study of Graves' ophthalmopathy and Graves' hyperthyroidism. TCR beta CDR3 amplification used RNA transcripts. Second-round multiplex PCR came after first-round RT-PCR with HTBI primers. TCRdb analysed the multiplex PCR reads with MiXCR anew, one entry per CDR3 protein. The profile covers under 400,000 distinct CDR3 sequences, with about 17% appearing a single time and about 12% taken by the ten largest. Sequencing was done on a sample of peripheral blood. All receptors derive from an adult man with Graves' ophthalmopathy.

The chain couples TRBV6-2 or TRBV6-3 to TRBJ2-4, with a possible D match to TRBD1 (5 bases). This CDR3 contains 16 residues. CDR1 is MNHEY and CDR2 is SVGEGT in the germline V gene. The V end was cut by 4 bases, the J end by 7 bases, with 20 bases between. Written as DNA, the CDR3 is TGTGCCAGCAGTTCGAATAGAGGACATATAGGGAACATTCAGTACTTC. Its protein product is CASSSNRGHIGNIQYF.

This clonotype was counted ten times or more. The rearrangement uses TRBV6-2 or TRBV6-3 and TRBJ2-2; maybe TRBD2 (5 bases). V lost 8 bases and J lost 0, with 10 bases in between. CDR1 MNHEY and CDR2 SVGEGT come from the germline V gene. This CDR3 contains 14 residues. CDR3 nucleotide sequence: TGTGCCAGCTGGACTCGACCGAACACCGGGGAGCTGTTTTTT. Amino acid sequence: CASWTRPNTGELFF.

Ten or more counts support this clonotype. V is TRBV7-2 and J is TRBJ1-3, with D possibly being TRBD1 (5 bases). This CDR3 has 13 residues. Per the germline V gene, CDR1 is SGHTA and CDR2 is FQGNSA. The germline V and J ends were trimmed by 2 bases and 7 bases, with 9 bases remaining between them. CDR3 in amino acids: CASSLSGLNTIYF. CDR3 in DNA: TGTGCCAGCAGCTTATCAGGGCTTAACACCATATATTTT.

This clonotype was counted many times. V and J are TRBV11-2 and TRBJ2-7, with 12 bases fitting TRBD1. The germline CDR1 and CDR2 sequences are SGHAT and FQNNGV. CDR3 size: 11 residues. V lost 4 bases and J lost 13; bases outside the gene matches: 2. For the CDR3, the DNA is TGTGCCAGCAGCTCGGGACAGGGGGCTTACTTC. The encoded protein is CASSSGQGAYF.

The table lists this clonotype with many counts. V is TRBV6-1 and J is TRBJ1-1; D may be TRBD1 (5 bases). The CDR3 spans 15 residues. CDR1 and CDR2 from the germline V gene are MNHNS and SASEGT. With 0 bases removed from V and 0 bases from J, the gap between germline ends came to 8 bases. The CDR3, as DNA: TGTGCCAGCAGTGAAGCTGCGACAGTGAACACTGAAGCTTTCTTT. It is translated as CASSEAATVNTEAFF.

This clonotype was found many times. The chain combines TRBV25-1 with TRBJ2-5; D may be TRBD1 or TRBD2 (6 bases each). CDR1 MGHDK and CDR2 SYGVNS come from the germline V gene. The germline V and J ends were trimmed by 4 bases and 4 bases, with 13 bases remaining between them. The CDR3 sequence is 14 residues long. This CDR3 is CASSVGGSIETQYF. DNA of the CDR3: TGTGCCAGCAGTGTAGGGGGGTCCATAGAGACCCAGTACTTC.

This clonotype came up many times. Written as DNA, the CDR3 is TGTGCCAGCAGTTTAGCCGGACAGGGGCCTGATAACTATGGCTACACCTTC. Amino acids: CASSLAGQGPDNYGYTF. The chain links TRBV27 to TRBJ1-2; 9 nucleotides match TRBD1. There are 17 residues in the CDR3. The germline V gene has CDR1 MNHEY and CDR2 SMNVEV (reference sequence). J was trimmed by 1 base and V by 2 bases; bases with no gene match: 8.

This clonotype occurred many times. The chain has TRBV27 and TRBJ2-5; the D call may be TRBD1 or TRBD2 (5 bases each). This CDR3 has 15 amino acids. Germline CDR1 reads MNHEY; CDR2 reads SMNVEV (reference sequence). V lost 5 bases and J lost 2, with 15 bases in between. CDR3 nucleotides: TGTGCCAGCAGTCCCCTGGGGGTTCGGCAAGAGACCCAGTACTTC. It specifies CASSPLGVRQETQYF.

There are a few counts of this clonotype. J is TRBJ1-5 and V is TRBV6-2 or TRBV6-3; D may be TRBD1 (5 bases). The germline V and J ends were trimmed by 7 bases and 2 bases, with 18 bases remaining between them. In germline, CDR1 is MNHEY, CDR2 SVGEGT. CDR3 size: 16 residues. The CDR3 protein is CASTTRAGLGNQPQHF. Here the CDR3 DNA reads TGTGCCAGCACCACACGCGCAGGGCTGGGCAATCAGCCCCAGCATTTT.

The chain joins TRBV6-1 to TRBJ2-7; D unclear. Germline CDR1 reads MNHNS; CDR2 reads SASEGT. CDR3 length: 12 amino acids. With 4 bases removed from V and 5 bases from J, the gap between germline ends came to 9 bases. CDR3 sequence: CASSVVGNEQYF. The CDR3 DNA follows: TGTGCCAGCAGTGTGGTAGGGAACGAGCAGTACTTC.

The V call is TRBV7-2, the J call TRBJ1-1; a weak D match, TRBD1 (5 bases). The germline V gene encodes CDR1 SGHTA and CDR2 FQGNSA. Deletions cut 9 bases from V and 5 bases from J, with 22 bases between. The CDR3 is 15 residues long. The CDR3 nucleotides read TGTGCCAGTAGTTACGACAGAGGGAGTTCAACTGAAGCTTTCTTT. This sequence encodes CASSYDRGSSTEAFF. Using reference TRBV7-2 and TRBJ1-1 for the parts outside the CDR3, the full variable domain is GAGVSQSPSNKVTEKGKDVELRCDPISGHTALYWYRQSLGQGLEFLIYFQGNSAPDKSGLPSDRFSAERTGGSVSTLTIQRTQQEDSAVYLCASSYDRGSSTEAFFGQGTRLTVV.

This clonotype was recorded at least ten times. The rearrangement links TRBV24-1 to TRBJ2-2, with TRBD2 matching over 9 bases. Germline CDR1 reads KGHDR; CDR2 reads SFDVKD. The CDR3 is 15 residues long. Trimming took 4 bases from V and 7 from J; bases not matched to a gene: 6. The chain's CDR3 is CATSDSGRLGGELFF. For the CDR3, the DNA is TGTGCCACCAGTGACAGCGGGAGGTTGGGCGGGGAGCTGTTTTTT.

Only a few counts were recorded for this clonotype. The CDR3 protein is CASSPNSGGGRGYTF. CDR3 nucleotide sequence: TGTGCCAGCTCACCAAATTCGGGAGGGGGAAGAGGCTACACCTTC. This chain connects TRBV18 to TRBJ1-2; possible D gene TRBD1, 6 bases. The CDR3 is 15 amino acids. The germline V and J ends were trimmed by 2 bases and 8 bases, with 18 bases remaining between them. Per the germline V gene, CDR1 is KGHSH and CDR2 is LQKENI.

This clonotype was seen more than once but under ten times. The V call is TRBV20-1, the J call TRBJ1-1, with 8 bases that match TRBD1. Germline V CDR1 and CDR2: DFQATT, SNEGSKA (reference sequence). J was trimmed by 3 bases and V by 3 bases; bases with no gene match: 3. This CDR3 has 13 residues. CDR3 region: CSARTGEDTEAFF. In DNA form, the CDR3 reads TGCAGTGCTAGGACAGGGGAGGACACTGAAGCTTTCTTT.

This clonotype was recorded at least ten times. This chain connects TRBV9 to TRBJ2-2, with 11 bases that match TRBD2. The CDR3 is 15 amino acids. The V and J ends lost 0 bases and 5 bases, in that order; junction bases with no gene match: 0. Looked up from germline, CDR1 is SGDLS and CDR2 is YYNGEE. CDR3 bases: TGTGCCAGCAGCGTAGCTAGCGGGGGGACCGGGGAGCTGTTTTTT. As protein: CASSVASGGTGELFF. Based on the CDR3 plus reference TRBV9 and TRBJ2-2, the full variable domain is DSGVTQTPKHLITATGQRVTLRCSPRSGDLSVYWYQQSLDQGLQFLIQYYNGEERAKGNILERFSAQQFPDLHSELNLSSLELGDSALYFCASSVASGGTGELFFGEGSRLTVL.

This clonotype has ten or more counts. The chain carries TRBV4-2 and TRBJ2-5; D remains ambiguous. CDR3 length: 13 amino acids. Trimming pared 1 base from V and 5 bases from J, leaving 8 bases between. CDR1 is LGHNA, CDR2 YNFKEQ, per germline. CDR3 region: CASSQGPLETQYF. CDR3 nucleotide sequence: TGTGCCAGCAGCCAAGGACCTTTGGAGACCCAGTACTTC.

The CDR3 reads CAWSADSSNQPQHF. The CDR3 DNA follows: TGTGCCTGGAGTGCGGACAGTTCCAATCAGCCCCAGCATTTT. The rearrangement joins TRBV30 to TRBJ1-5; a weak D match, TRBD1 (6 bases). CDR1 is GTSNPN and CDR2 is SVGIG in the germline V gene (reference sequence). This CDR3 region has 14 residues. The V end was cut by 1 base, the J end by 3 bases, with 10 bases between. Full variable domain (missing parts from reference TRBV30 and TRBJ1-5): SQTIHQWPATLVQPVGSPLSLECTVEGTSNPNLYWYRQAAGRGLQLLFYSVGIGQISSEVPQNLSASRPQDRQFILSSKKLLLSDSGFYLCAWSADSSNQPQHFGDGTRLSIL.

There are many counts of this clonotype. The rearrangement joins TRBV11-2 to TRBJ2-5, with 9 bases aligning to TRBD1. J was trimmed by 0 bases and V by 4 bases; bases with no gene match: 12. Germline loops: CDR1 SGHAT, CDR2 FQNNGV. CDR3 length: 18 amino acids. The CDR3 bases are TGTGCCAGCAGCTCCCCACCCGGGACAGGGTTTTACCAAGAGACCCAGTACTTC. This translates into CASSSPPGTGFYQETQYF.

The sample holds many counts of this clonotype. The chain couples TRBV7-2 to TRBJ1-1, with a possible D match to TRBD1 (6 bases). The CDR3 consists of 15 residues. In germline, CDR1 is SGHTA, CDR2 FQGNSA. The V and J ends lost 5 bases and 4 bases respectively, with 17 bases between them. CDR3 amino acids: CASSPLGGLSTEAFF. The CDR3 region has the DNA TGTGCCAGCAGCCCCCTCGGGGGGCTTAGCACTGAAGCTTTCTTT.

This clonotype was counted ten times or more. The CDR3 DNA sequence: TGCGCCAGCACCGGACTAGCGGGAGGATCGGGGGAGACCCAGTACTTC. It specifies CASTGLAGGSGETQYF. V is TRBV5-1 and J is TRBJ2-5; 14 bases are shared with TRBD2. Trimming took 6 bases from V and 5 from J; bases not matched to a gene: 9. Germline-derived CDR1 and CDR2 are SGHRS and YFSETQ. The CDR3 spans 16 residues. Complete variable domain (other parts from reference TRBV5-1 and TRBJ2-5): KAGVTQTPRYLIKTRGQQVTLSCSPISGHRSVSWYQQTPGQGLQFLFEYFSETQRNKGNFPGRFSGRQFSNSRSEMNVSTLELGDSALYLCASTGLAGGSGETQYFGPGTRLLVL.

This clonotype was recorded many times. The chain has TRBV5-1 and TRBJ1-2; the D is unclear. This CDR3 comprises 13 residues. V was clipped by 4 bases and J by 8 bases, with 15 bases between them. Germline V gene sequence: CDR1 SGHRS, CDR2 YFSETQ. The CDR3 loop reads CASSEGPPAGYTF. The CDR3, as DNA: TGCGCCAGCAGCGAGGGCCCGCCGGCGGGCTACACCTTC. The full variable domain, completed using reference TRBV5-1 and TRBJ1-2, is KAGVTQTPRYLIKTRGQQVTLSCSPISGHRSVSWYQQTPGQGLQFLFEYFSETQRNKGNFPGRFSGRQFSNSRSEMNVSTLELGDSALYLCASSEGPPAGYTFGSGTRLTVV.